This T cell receptor beta chain emerged from a study of cytomegalovirus exposure and HLA in healthy donors. Study-level points and caveats: In a later analysis, at a false discovery rate of 0.05, 16,951 TCR beta sequences matched HLA alleles. Sequences of the TCR beta chain were said to predict the HLA-A and HLA-B alleles of most subjects accurately. As immune exposure information, only CMV serostatus was available.

The CDR3 has 16 amino acids. Germline V gene data show CDR1 as SGHAT and CDR2 as FQNNGV. The V gene end was trimmed by 1 base and the J gene end by 4 bases; junction bases not matched to a gene: 6. As to this clone: Its cognate antigen is unknown.

Primers for the PCR totalled 60 Vbeta and 13 Jbeta. Assay: immunoSEQ multiplex PCR; the TCRdb copy retains only in-frame clones and omits some. Among under 200,000 clones listed, roughly 78% were seen once. The rearrangement uses TRBV11-2 and TRBJ2-1; TRBD2 matches at 8 bases. The sequencing sample was made of PBMCs. The source of this sequence is a woman aged 45-60 years in good health and CMV-seropositive. The chain's CDR3 is CASSLGGGSFYNEQFF. CDR3 in DNA: TGTGCCAGCAGCTTAGGCGGGGGGAGCTTTTACAATGAGCAGTTCTTC.